These T cell receptor beta chains were read from a single sample in a study of OX40 agonist ivuxolimab in advanced cancers. The repertoire was sequenced with immunoSEQ multiplex PCR; TCRdb's copy has only in-frame clones and lacks some. The table lists 70,000 or so clones, more than 85% of them singletons, with under 0.35% in the top ten. The sequencing here drew on CD4+ or CD8+ T cells sorted from blood, taken in a trial of the OX40 agonist ivuxolimab. These receptors were collected from an adult with an advanced solid tumor such as melanoma, head and neck, liver or kidney cancer. Both conserved end residues are part of each CDR3. Each record gives: D gene, clone size, V gene, J gene, CDR3 protein, CDR3 DNA. D genes are given only for firm matches. Part of the rows lack a size; the others show once, few, many or a class for expanded clones.

NA,NA,TRBV30,TRBJ2-4,CAWSTVGIQYF,TGTGCCTGGAGTACTGTGGGCATTCAGTACTTC
NA,once,TRBV14,TRBJ1-2,CASSPGSGYTF,TGTGCCAGCAGCCCAGGGAGTGGCTACACCTTC
TRBD1,NA,TRBV28,TRBJ2-5,CASSLVSGQGTGEQYF,TGTGCCAGCAGTTTGGTATCGGGACAGGGCACCGGGGAGCAGTACTTC
TRBD2,NA,TRBV9,TRBJ2-1,CASSVDVSGISSYNEQFF,TGTGCCAGCAGCGTAGATGTTAGCGGGATTAGCTCCTACAATGAGCAGTTCTTC
TRBD2,NA,TRBV7-6,TRBJ2-5,CASSSAGTRQETQYF,TGTGCCAGCAGCTCAGCCGGGACTAGGCAAGAGACCCAGTACTTC
NA,NA,TRBV30,TRBJ2-5,CAWSGAFVETQYF,TGTGCCTGGAGTGGGGCTTTCGTGGAGACCCAGTACTTC
NA,once,TRBV19,TRBJ2-7,CASSLSSVTYEQYF,TGTGCCAGCAGCCTCTCTAGCGTCACCTACGAGCAGTACTTC
NA,once,TRBV18,TRBJ2-3,CASSPFPGHDTQYF,TGTGCCAGCTCACCATTCCCCGGCCACGATACGCAGTATTTT
TRBD2,NA,TRBV6-5,TRBJ2-1,CASSWSGNSYNEQFF,TGTGCCAGCAGTTGGAGCGGGAACTCCTACAATGAGCAGTTCTTC
NA,once,TRBV19,TRBJ1-2,CASSSSQRVTNYGYTF,TGTGCCAGTAGTTCCTCACAGCGGGTAACTAACTATGGCTACACCTTC
NA,NA,TRBV15,TRBJ2-7,CATSKNEPLVQYF,TGTGCCACCAGCAAAAACGAACCCTTGGTGCAGTACTTC
NA,NA,TRBV28,TRBJ2-7,CASTTTRSYEQYF,TGTGCCAGCACTACGACTAGGTCTTACGAGCAGTACTTC
NA,NA,TRBV18,TRBJ1-2,CASSPPNGGSYGYTF,TGTGCCAGCTCACCACCGAATGGGGGTTCCTATGGCTACACCTTC
TRBD2,once,TRBV14,TRBJ2-7,CASSQIGYREAYEQYF,TGTGCCAGCAGCCAAATTGGGTACCGGGAGGCCTACGAGCAGTACTTC
TRBD2,NA,TRBV7-9,TRBJ2-5,CASSLDGTSGRETQYF,TGTGCCAGCAGCTTAGATGGGACTAGCGGGAGGGAGACCCAGTACTTC
TRBD1,NA,TRBV11-2,TRBJ2-7,CASSPRQGRYEQYF,TGTGCCAGCAGTCCTAGACAGGGCCGGTACGAGCAGTACTTC
NA,NA,TRBV18,TRBJ2-5,CASSKTGGPGETQYF,TGTGCCAGCTCAAAAACGGGGGGCCCCGGGGAGACCCAGTACTTC
NA,NA,TRBV28,TRBJ2-7,CASSDYRIHEQYF,TGTGCCAGCAGCGATTACAGGATACACGAGCAGTACTTC
TRBD1,NA,TRBV27,TRBJ1-1,CASSLGQGVSEAFF,TGTGCCAGCAGTCTGGGACAGGGGGTATCTGAAGCTTTCTTT
TRBD1,NA,TRBV9,TRBJ2-7,CASPRLPAGQDFYEQYF,TGTGCCAGCCCCAGACTTCCGGCGGGACAGGACTTCTACGAGCAGTACTTC
TRBD1,NA,TRBV7-8,TRBJ2-7,CASSRVPGQGPEQYF,TGTGCCAGCAGCCGCGTCCCGGGACAGGGACCCGAGCAGTACTTC
TRBD2,NA,TRBV25-1,TRBJ2-7,CASSENKGGTSGSVQYF,TGTGCCAGCAGTGAAAATAAGGGCGGGACTAGCGGGAGTGTGCAGTACTTC
NA,NA,TRBV5-4,TRBJ1-1,CASSLVLRSLDSMNTEAFF,TGTGCCAGCAGCTTGGTCCTGCGTAGCTTGGACAGCATGAACACTGAAGCTTTCTTT
TRBD1,NA,TRBV28,TRBJ1-5,CASWGQGNQPQHF,TGTGCCAGCTGGGGACAGGGGAATCAGCCCCAGCATTTT
NA,NA,TRBV5-1,TRBJ1-1,CASSYTGLATEAFF,TGCGCCAGCAGCTATACAGGGCTGGCCACTGAAGCTTTCTTT
NA,NA,TRBV6-1,TRBJ2-1,CASSEVHSGNEQFF,TGTGCCAGCAGTGAAGTACACTCCGGGAATGAGCAGTTCTTC
NA,NA,TRBV18,TRBJ2-7,CASSPFPGEQYF,TGTGCCAGCTCACCATTTCCGGGCGAGCAGTACTTC
NA,NA,TRBV28,TRBJ1-5,CASSLLKLLNQPQHF,TGTGCCAGCAGTTTATTAAAACTCTTGAATCAGCCCCAGCATTTT
NA,NA,TRBV2,TRBJ1-5,CASRKGGQISNQPQHF,TGTGCCAGCAGGAAGGGGGGCCAGATAAGCAATCAGCCCCAGCATTTT
NA,NA,TRBV30,TRBJ1-1,CAWKVRMNTEAFF,TGTGCCTGGAAGGTCAGGATGAACACTGAAGCTTTCTTT
TRBD1,NA,TRBV5-6,TRBJ1-2,CASSLGGQGGYTF,TGTGCCAGCAGCTTGGGAGGACAGGGCGGCTACACCTTC
TRBD1,NA,TRBV5-1,TRBJ2-7,CASSLVGTGSYEQYF,TGCGCCAGCAGCTTGGTCGGGACAGGGAGTTACGAGCAGTACTTC
NA,few,TRBV5-1,TRBJ1-2,CASSYDTLGGYTF,TGCGCCAGCAGCTACGATACATTGGGGGGCTACACCTTC
TRBD1,once,TRBV12-5,TRBJ1-1,CASGSDRGKGANTEAFF,TGTGCTAGTGGTTCGGACAGGGGGAAGGGGGCGAACACTGAAGCTTTCTTT
NA,NA,TRBV11-3,TRBJ2-3,CASSLEGRDTQYF,TGTGCCAGCAGCTTGGAGGGGCGGGATACGCAGTATTTT
TRBD1,NA,TRBV28,TRBJ2-2,CASRGGTGVTGELFF,TGTGCCAGCAGGGGCGGGACAGGGGTCACCGGGGAGCTGTTTTTT
NA,NA,TRBV5-8,TRBJ1-5,CASSQAGRTYQPQHF,TGTGCCAGCAGCCAGGCGGGACGGACTTATCAGCCCCAGCATTTT
NA,NA,TRBV12-5,TRBJ1-2,CASGLKANYGYTF,TGTGCTAGTGGTTTGAAAGCGAACTATGGCTACACCTTC
NA,NA,TRBV11-2,TRBJ2-1,CASSLDLAEQFF,TGTGCCAGCAGCTTAGACCTCGCTGAGCAGTTCTTC
TRBD2,few,TRBV7-6,TRBJ2-2,CASSPRGTSTGELFF,TGTGCCAGCAGCCCTCGGGGGACTAGCACCGGGGAGCTGTTTTTT
NA,NA,TRBV25-1,TRBJ2-1,CASSRIDEQFF,TGTGCCAGCAGTCGAATCGATGAGCAGTTCTTC
TRBD2,few,TRBV2,TRBJ2-7,CASRLTSGSANEQYF,TGTGCCAGCCGGTTGACTAGCGGGAGTGCCAACGAGCAGTACTTC
TRBD2,NA,TRBV7-8,TRBJ2-2,CASSFPQGGYTGELFF,TGTGCCAGCAGCTTCCCCCAGGGAGGGTACACCGGGGAGCTGTTTTTT
NA,NA,TRBV4-2,TRBJ1-1,CASSLAVGAMNTEAFF,TGTGCCAGCAGCTTGGCCGTGGGCGCCATGAACACTGAAGCTTTCTTT
NA,NA,TRBV27,TRBJ2-7,CASAWVRQGGYEQYF,TGTGCCAGCGCCTGGGTAAGGCAGGGGGGCTACGAGCAGTACTTC
TRBD1,NA,TRBV28,TRBJ1-4,CASSHRDRYEKLFF,TGTGCCAGCAGTCACCGGGACAGATATGAAAAACTGTTTTTT
NA,NA,TRBV19,TRBJ1-2,CASRPHGGPNYGYTF,TGTGCCAGTAGACCACACGGGGGTCCTAACTATGGCTACACCTTC
TRBD1,NA,TRBV7-8,TRBJ1-5,CASSLTGGGSNQPQHF,TGTGCCAGCAGCTTGACAGGGGGAGGGAGCAATCAGCCCCAGCATTTT
NA,NA,TRBV18,TRBJ1-4,CASSPVTGHATNEKLFF,TGTGCCAGCTCACCAGTGACAGGACATGCAACTAATGAAAAACTGTTTTTT
TRBD2,NA,TRBV5-1,TRBJ2-6,CASSLDGLAGGSGANVLTF,TGCGCCAGCAGCTTGGACGGACTAGCGGGAGGTTCGGGGGCCAACGTCCTGACTTTC
NA,NA,TRBV7-9,TRBJ1-3,CASSLAHNSGNTIYF,TGTGCCAGCAGCTTAGCACACAACTCTGGAAACACCATATATTTT
TRBD2,NA,TRBV12-5,TRBJ2-1,CASGLPNRAGGGYNEQFF,TGTGCTAGTGGTCTTCCCAACCGGGCGGGAGGGGGGTACAATGAGCAGTTCTTC
TRBD1,once,TRBV6-1,TRBJ1-2,CASSETLDRGAGYTF,TGTGCCAGCAGTGAAACCCTAGACAGGGGCGCCGGCTACACCTTC
NA,NA,TRBV5-1,TRBJ2-3,CASSLVDQTDTQYF,TGCGCCAGCAGCTTGGTGGATCAAACGGATACGCAGTATTTT